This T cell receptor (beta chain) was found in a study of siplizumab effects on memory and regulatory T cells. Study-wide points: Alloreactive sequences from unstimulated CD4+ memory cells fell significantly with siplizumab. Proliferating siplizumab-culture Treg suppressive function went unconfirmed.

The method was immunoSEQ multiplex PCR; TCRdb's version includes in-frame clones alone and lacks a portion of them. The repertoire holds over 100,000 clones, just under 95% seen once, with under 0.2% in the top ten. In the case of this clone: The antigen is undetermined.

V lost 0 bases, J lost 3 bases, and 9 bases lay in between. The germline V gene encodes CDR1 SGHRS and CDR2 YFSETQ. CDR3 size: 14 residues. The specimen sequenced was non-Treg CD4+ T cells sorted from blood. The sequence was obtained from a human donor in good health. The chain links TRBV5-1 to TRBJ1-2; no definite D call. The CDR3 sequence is CASSLAEGDYGYTF. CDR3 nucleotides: TGCGCCAGCAGCTTGGCAGAGGGAGACTATGGCTACACCTTC.